The TCR beta chain under discussion was sequenced for a study of spatial heterogeneity in lung cancer. Across the study: There was a strong correlation between the counts of TCR transcripts measured in tumor regions and a T cell transcriptional module score that was calculated from matched bulk RNA-seq. Every unique TCR and UMI combination, on average, appeared more than ten times in raw reads.

Time point denoted: sample taken at primary tumor resection. Researchers sequenced whole RNA taken from tumor, nontumor lung or frozen PBMC without sorting. This clonotype appeared many times. Its antigen remains unknown. Germline assignment: CDR1 SQVTM and CDR2 ANQGSEA. The germline V and J ends were trimmed by 3 bases and 3 bases, with 15 bases remaining between them. The CDR3 spans 15 residues. TCRdb recomputed calls from the 5' RACE reads with MiXCR, one row per CDR3 protein. The table lists about 7,900 distinct CDR3 sequences, 6.5% to 8.5% of them singletons. Findings of the study overall: Regional and ubiquitous nonsynonymous mutations were tracked by counts of regional and ubiquitous expanded TCRs, respectively. It was found that expanded intratumoral alpha and beta TCR counts tracked tumor mutation counts.

Specimen: lung tumor tissue, collected at surgery. This clonotype was sampled from a female donor with early-stage non-small cell lung cancer. This chain connects TRBV29-1 to TRBJ2-4, with a tentative D call TRBD1 (6 bases). The CDR3 region is CSVEAWEGGKNIQYF. Here the CDR3 DNA reads TGCAGCGTTGAGGCTTGGGAAGGGGGCAAAAACATTCAGTACTTC.